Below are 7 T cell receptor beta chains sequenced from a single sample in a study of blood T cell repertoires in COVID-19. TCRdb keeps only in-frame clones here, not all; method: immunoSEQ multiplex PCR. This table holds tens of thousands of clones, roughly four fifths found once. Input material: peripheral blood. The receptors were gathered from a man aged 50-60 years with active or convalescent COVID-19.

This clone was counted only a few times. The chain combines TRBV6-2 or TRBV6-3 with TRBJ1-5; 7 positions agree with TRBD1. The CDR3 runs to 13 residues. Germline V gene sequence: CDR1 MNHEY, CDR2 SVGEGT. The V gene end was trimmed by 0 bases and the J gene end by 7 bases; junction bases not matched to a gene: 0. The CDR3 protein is CASSYSRGQPQHF. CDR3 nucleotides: TGTGCCAGCAGTTACTCCAGGGGGCAGCCCCAGCATTTT.

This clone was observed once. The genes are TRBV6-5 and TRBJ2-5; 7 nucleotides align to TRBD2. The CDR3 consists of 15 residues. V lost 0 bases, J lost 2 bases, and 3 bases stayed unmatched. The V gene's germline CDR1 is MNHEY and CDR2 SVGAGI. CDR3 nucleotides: TGTGCCAGCAGTTACTCGGCGGGGGTTCAAGAGACCCAGTACTTC. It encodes CASSYSAGVQETQYF.

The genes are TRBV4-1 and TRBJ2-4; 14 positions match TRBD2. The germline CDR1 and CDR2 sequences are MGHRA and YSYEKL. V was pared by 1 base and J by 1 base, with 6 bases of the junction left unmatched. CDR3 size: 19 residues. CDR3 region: CASSQAVTSGGAAKNIQYF. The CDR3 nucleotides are TGCGCCAGCAGCCAAGCTGTGACTAGCGGGGGGGCGGCCAAAAACATTCAGTACTTC.

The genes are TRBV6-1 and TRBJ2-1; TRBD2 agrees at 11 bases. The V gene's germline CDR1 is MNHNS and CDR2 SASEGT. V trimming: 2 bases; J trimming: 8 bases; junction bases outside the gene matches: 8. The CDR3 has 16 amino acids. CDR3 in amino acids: CASSEKTSGGFDEQFF. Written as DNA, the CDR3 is TGTGCCAGCAGTGAAAAAACTAGCGGGGGTTTTGATGAGCAGTTCTTC.

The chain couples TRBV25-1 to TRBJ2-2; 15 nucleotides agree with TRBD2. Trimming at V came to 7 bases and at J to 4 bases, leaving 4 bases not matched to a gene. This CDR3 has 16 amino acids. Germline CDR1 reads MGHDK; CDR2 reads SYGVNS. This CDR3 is CASTGLAGGTTGELFF. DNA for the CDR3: TGTGCCAGCACAGGACTAGCGGGGGGGACCACCGGGGAGCTGTTTTTT.

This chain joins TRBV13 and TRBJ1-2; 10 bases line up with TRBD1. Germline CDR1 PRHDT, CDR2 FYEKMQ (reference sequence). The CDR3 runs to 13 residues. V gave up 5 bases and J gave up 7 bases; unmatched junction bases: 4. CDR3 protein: CASSRQGALGYTF. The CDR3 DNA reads TGTGCCAGCAGCCGACAGGGGGCGCTTGGCTACACCTTC.

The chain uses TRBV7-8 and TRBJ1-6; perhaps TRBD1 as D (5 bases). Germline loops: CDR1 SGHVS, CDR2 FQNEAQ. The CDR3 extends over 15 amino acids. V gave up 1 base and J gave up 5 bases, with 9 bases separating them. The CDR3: CASSLGGGNNSPLHF. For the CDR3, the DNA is TGTGCCAGCAGCTTAGGGGGCGGTAATAATTCACCCCTCCACTTT.